This entry lists 20 T cell receptor beta chains sequenced from one sample in a study of post-analysis software for immune sequencing data. The antigens for these receptors are not known. The library was made from cDNA and included unique molecular identifiers. TCRdb processed the PCR reads anew with MiXCR; each CDR3 protein has one entry. The sample comprises about 820,000 distinct CDR3 sequences, around 53% of which are singletons, and about 4.5% rests with the top ten. Whole-study results and caveats: Patients showed TRBV5-6, TRBV5-1 and TRBV20-1 among 4 or 5 TRBV segments more frequent than in controls.

The source material was blood. The source is a girl aged 5 to 17 with multiple sclerosis.

V gene TRBV30 combines with J gene TRBJ2-7; no clear D gene. CDR3 size: 11 residues. Germline V CDR1 and CDR2: GTSNPN, SVGIG (reference sequence). V gave up 5 bases and J gave up 1 base, with 6 bases separating them. The CDR3 DNA sequence: TGTGCCTGGCGGAGTTCCTACGAGCAGTACTTC. Translated: CAWRSSYEQYF. Based on the CDR3 plus reference TRBV30 and TRBJ2-7, the full variable domain is SQTIHQWPATLVQPVGSPLSLECTVEGTSNPNLYWYRQAAGRGLQLLFYSVGIGQISSEVPQNLSASRPQDRQFILSSKKLLLSDSGFYLCAWRSSYEQYFGPGTRLTVT.

This clonotype has just a few counts. The J gene is TRBJ2-7, the V gene TRBV3-1; 12 nucleotides align to TRBD2. J was trimmed by 5 bases and V by 6 bases; bases with no gene match: 8. The CDR3 length is 15 residues. The germline V gene encodes CDR1 LGHDT and CDR2 YNNKEL (reference sequence). In DNA form, the CDR3 reads TGTGCCAGCAGGACTAGCGGGAGAAATGTTGACGAGCAGTACTTC. This translates into CASRTSGRNVDEQYF.

The V gene is TRBV29-1, the J gene TRBJ1-2; no definite D call. Germline lookup yields CDR1 SQVTM and CDR2 ANQGSEA. The CDR3 covers 13 residues. Trimming removed 2 bases from V and 8 bases from J, with 15 bases in between. The CDR3 here is CSVEKRPPMGYTF. The CDR3 nucleotides are TGCAGCGTTGAAAAAAGGCCCCCAATGGGCTACACCTTC.

The J gene is TRBJ2-3, the V gene TRBV5-1, with 10 positions matching TRBD2. The J segment lost 6 bases and the V segment lost 1 base, leaving 8 bases of the junction unmatched. CDR1 is SGHRS, CDR2 YFSETQ, per germline. This CDR3 has 16 amino acids. The CDR3 sequence is CASSLWSGGATDTQYF. Written as DNA, the CDR3 is TGCGCCAGCAGCTTGTGGAGCGGGGGGGCAACGGATACGCAGTATTTT.

To note about this clonotype: One base away lies a much larger clone, so this may be a sequencing read error. V is TRBV7-6 and J is TRBJ2-7; perhaps TRBD2 as D (5 bases). Germline CDR1 is SGHVS and CDR2 is FNYEAQ. V lost 5 bases to trimming and J lost 0 bases, with 11 bases between them. The CDR3 extends over 14 amino acids. CDR3 DNA sequence: TGTGCCAGCAGCCACGGCGAGGGCTCCTACGAGCAGTACTTC. Translated: CASSHGEGSYEQYF.

This clonotype was seen more than once but under ten times. The chain uses TRBV6-5 and TRBJ2-7; D not certain. The V gene lost 6 bases and the J gene lost 2 bases, with 14 bases spanning the gap. The germline V gene has CDR1 MNHEY and CDR2 SVGAGI. The CDR3 has 14 residues. CDR3 in DNA: TGTGCCAGCAGCCCCCGGGCCGAACCCTACGAGCAGTACTTC. Its translation is CASSPRAEPYEQYF.

The sample holds a few counts of this clonotype. The J gene is TRBJ2-7, the V gene TRBV5-1; possibly TRBD1 or TRBD2 for D (5 bases each). Trimming cost V 3 bases and J 6 bases, with 16 bases left between them. Germline CDR1 and CDR2: SGHRS and YFSETQ. The CDR3 length is 14 residues. CDR3 in amino acids: CASSWGRDRGEQYF. The CDR3 bases are TGCGCCAGCAGCTGGGGACGGGATCGGGGCGAGCAGTACTTC.

The J gene is TRBJ2-3, the V gene TRBV7-2; TRBD2 matches 10 bases. There are 17 residues in the CDR3. Germline V gene lookup returns CDR1 SGHTA and CDR2 FQGNSA. V shed 2 bases and J 4 bases; nucleotides not matched to a gene: 9. For the CDR3, the DNA is TGTGCCAGCAGCTTACCTCGGACTAGCGGTTGGGCAGATACGCAGTATTTT. Translation: CASSLPRTSGWADTQYF.

This clonotype has more than one count but fewer than ten. CDR3 protein: CASSLGTKSYEQYF. The CDR3 bases are TGTGCCAGCAGCTTGGGAACTAAGTCCTACGAGCAGTACTTC. The chain has TRBV7-9 and TRBJ2-7, with D unresolved. CDR1 and CDR2 from the germline V gene are SEHNR and FQNEAQ (reference sequence). This CDR3 is built from 14 residues. Trimming pared 3 bases from V and 1 base from J, leaving 10 bases between.

This chain joins TRBV3-1 and TRBJ2-3; the match to TRBD2 covers 8 bases. V shed 5 bases, J shed 2 bases, and the junction held 3 bases outside the gene matches. The CDR3 contains 14 residues. Per germline, CDR1 LGHDT and CDR2 YNNKEL (reference sequence). CDR3 sequence (DNA): TGTGCCAGCAGCTCGGGGGGGCCCACAGATACGCAGTATTTT. It translates to CASSSGGPTDTQYF.

V gene TRBV20-1 combines with J gene TRBJ1-2, with 7 positions matching TRBD1. V lost 5 bases to trimming and J lost 6 bases; unmatched junction nucleotides: 12. Germline CDR1 reads DFQATT; CDR2 reads SNEGSKA (reference sequence). The CDR3 consists of 14 residues. The CDR3 DNA is TGCAGTGCTCAAGGGACAGTGGGCAGGGATGGCTACACCTTC. It is translated as CSAQGTVGRDGYTF.

The V and J genes are TRBV29-1 and TRBJ2-4; D uncertain. Trimming removed 0 bases at V and 14 bases at J, with 11 bases between. Germline V gives CDR1 SQVTM, CDR2 ANQGSEA. The CDR3 is made up of 11 amino acids. This CDR3 is CSVEEVGLEYF. DNA for the CDR3: TGCAGCGTTGAAGAGGTCGGGTTAGAGTACTTC.

This clonotype was counted between two and nine times. This chain connects TRBV27 to TRBJ1-5; TRBD1 aligns across 7 bases. This CDR3 has 15 amino acids. Unmatched junction bases numbered 3, after V lost 0 bases and J lost 4 bases. Germline V gene lookup returns CDR1 MNHEY and CDR2 SMNVEV (reference sequence). CDR3 DNA: TGTGCCAGCAGTTTATCGGGACAGTTAAATCAGCCCCAGCATTTT. Translated, it gives CASSLSGQLNQPQHF.

V and J are TRBV21-1 and TRBJ1-2; the table's TRBD1 call for D was not verified on the DNA. TRBV21-1 is shown as a pseudogene. The CDR3 loop spans 14 amino acids. The CDR3 sequence: CASSMELEEAGYTF. For the CDR3, the DNA is TGTGCCAGCAGCATGGAGTTGGAGGAGGCGGGCTACACCTTC.

The rearrangement links TRBV29-1 to TRBJ2-1; D may be TRBD2 (6 bases). This CDR3 is built from 14 residues. In germline, CDR1 is SQVTM, CDR2 ANQGSEA. Trimming stripped 1 base from V and 6 bases from J, with 13 bases between. The DNA of the CDR3 is TGCAGCGTTGAAGGCAGGGTGGGGGGCAATGAGCAGTTCTTC. Translating it yields CSVEGRVGGNEQFF.

The V gene is TRBV28, the J gene TRBJ2-3, with 8 bases that match TRBD2. The V gene's germline CDR1 is MDHEN and CDR2 SYDVKM. The V segment lost 6 bases and the J segment 0 bases; nucleotides outside the gene matches: 5. There are 15 residues in the CDR3. The CDR3 loop reads CASRRLASSTDTQYF. The CDR3 coding sequence is TGTGCCAGCAGGAGACTAGCGAGTAGCACAGATACGCAGTATTTT.

This clonotype was observed a single time. This chain uses TRBV7-2 with TRBJ2-2; TRBD2 matches 10 bases. CDR3 length: 17 residues. Germline V gene sequence: CDR1 SGHTA, CDR2 FQGNSA. J gave up 4 bases and V 1 base, and 6 bases lay outside the gene matches. The CDR3 coding sequence is TGTGCCAGCAGCTTAGTAGCGGGAGGAATATTCACCGGGGAGCTGTTTTTT. Its protein product is CASSLVAGGIFTGELFF.

There are a few counts of this clonotype. The chain couples TRBV7-9 to TRBJ2-7, with TRBD1 matching 9 bases. The germline CDR1 and CDR2 sequences are SEHNR and FQNEAQ (reference sequence). CDR3 size: 14 residues. V shed 5 bases and J 4 bases; nucleotides not matched to a gene: 6. CDR3 region: CASSQGQGQYEQYF. CDR3 nucleotide sequence: TGTGCCAGCAGCCAAGGACAGGGGCAGTACGAGCAGTACTTC. Combining the CDR3 with reference TRBV7-9 and TRBJ2-7 gives the whole variable domain DTGVSQNPRHKITKRGQNVTFRCDPISEHNRLYWYRQTLGQGPEFLTYFQNEAQLEKSRLLSDRFSAERPKGSFSTLEIQRTEQGDSAMYLCASSQGQGQYEQYFGPGTRLTVT.

V gene TRBV15 combines with J gene TRBJ2-1; D is perhaps TRBD2 (6 bases). Deletions cut 5 bases from V and 4 bases from J, with 21 bases between. This CDR3 region has 17 residues. Germline V gene data show CDR1 as LNHNV and CDR2 as YYDKDF (reference sequence). The CDR3 loop reads CATSSQGGLGIYNEQFF. Written as DNA, the CDR3 is TGTGCCACCAGCTCCCAAGGAGGGCTAGGGATTTACAATGAGCAGTTCTTC.

This CDR3 reads CASSRGGDLAKNIQYF. In DNA form, the CDR3 reads TGCGCCAGCAGCAGAGGGGGGGATCTAGCCAAAAACATTCAGTACTTC. V is TRBV5-1 and J is TRBJ2-4; D possibly corresponds to TRBD2 (7 bases). Per germline, CDR1 SGHRS and CDR2 YFSETQ. This CDR3 is built from 16 residues. V was trimmed by 4 bases and J by 0 bases, leaving 14 bases between them. The full variable domain, its missing parts supplied by reference TRBV5-1 and TRBJ2-4, is KAGVTQTPRYLIKTRGQQVTLSCSPISGHRSVSWYQQTPGQGLQFLFEYFSETQRNKGNFPGRFSGRQFSNSRSEMNVSTLELGDSALYLCASSRGGDLAKNIQYFGAGTRLSVL.